The source of this TCR beta chain is a study of T-cell reconstitution after alpha-beta-depleted transplantation in children. The germline gives CDR1 MNHEY, CDR2 SVGAGI. There are 13 residues in the CDR3. Unmatched junction bases numbered 3, after V lost 2 bases and J lost 6 bases. Unique molecular identifiers were used to barcode this TCRbeta library. One entry per CDR3 protein results from TCRdb running MiXCR on the PCR reads. The sample includes about 270,000 distinct CDR3 sequences, more than 8% of them seen just once. This chain connects TRBV6-5 to TRBJ1-1, with 7 nucleotides matching TRBD1. This TCR was sampled from a human donor who donated a stem cell graft to a child with SCID. Sample: PBMCs from the stem cell graft donor, taken from the stem cell graft. Here the CDR3 DNA reads TGTGCCAGCAGTTACCTCACAGGGGCTGAAGCTTTCTTT. This codes for CASSYLTGAEAFF.